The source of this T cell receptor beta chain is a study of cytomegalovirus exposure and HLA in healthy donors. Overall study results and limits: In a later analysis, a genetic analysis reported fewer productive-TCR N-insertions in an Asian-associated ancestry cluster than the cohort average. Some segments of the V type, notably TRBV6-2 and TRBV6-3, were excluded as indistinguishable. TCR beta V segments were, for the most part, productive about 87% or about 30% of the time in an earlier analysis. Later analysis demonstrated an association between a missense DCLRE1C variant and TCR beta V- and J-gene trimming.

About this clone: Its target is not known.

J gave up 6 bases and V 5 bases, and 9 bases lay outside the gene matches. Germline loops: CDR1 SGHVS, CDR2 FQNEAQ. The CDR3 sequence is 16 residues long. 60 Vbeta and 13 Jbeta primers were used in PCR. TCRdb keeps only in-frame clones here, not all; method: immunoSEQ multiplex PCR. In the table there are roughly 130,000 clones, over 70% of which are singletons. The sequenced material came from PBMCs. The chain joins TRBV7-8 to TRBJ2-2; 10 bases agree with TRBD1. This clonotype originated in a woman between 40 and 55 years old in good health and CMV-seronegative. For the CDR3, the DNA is TGTGCCAGCAGCGGGCGACAGGGGGCGCCGGCCGGGGAGCTGTTTTTT. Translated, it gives CASSGRQGAPAGELFF.